The 28 T cell receptor beta chains presented below share a single source sample, sequenced in a study of Ad26.COV2.S vaccination and SARS-CoV-2 variants. Sequenced by immunoSEQ multiplex PCR; TCRdb stores in-frame clones only, minus some. The sample contains some 450,000 clones, around 90% of which appear only once. Treatment of the sample: roughly 20 received Ad26.COV2.S at low or high dose, single or two shots; 5 received placebo; per-sample allocation not given. All samples were drawn on day 63, counting from the first vaccine or placebo injection. The sample in question was peripheral blood, obtained in a trial of Ad26.COV2.S vaccine versus placebo. The receptors were sampled from a person between 18 and 60 years old who received the Ad26.COV2.S COVID-19 vaccine or a placebo.

The chain joins TRBV28 to TRBJ2-7; D might be TRBD2 (5 bases). The V gene lost 1 base and the J gene lost 6 bases, with 13 bases spanning the gap. CDR3 length: 14 amino acids. Germline V gene data show CDR1 as MDHEN and CDR2 as SYDVKM. In DNA form, the CDR3 reads TGTGCCAGCAGTTTATCGGGGTTTCGCTTCGAGCAGTACTTC. Its translation: CASSLSGFRFEQYF. The complete variable domain, with remaining parts taken from reference TRBV28 and TRBJ2-7, reads DVKVTQSSRYLVKRTGEKVFLECVQDMDHENMFWYRQDPGLGLRLIYFSYDVKMKEKGDIPEGYSVSREKKERFSLILESASTNQTSMYLCASSLSGFRFEQYFGPGTRLTVT.

The genes are TRBV5-8 and TRBJ2-2; D possibly corresponds to TRBD1 (5 bases). This CDR3 comprises 15 residues. CDR1 is SGHTS, CDR2 YDEGEE, per germline. V shed 7 bases and J shed 0 bases, with 13 bases lying between them. In nucleotides, the CDR3 is TGTGCCAGCGCGGAAGGGGTCACGAACACCGGGGAGCTGTTTTTT. It translates to CASAEGVTNTGELFF.

This clone has more than one count but fewer than ten. This chain joins TRBV9 and TRBJ1-2, with a tentative D call TRBD1 (6 bases). The CDR3 loop spans 16 amino acids. Germline values: CDR1 SGDLS, CDR2 YYNGEE. V dropped 0 bases and J dropped 4 bases, with 16 bases sitting between them. CDR3 DNA: TGTGCCAGCAGCGTAGCAGAGGGAGGACAGATCTATGGCTACACCTTC. This encodes CASSVAEGGQIYGYTF.

The V call is TRBV5-4, the J call TRBJ2-7, with D possibly matching TRBD1 (6 bases). The CDR3 is 14 amino acids. The V gene lost 4 bases and the J gene lost 3 bases, with 14 bases spanning the gap. Germline CDR1 and CDR2: SGHNT and YYREEE (reference sequence). As DNA, the CDR3 is TGTGCCAGCAGCATCTGGGCAGGGGACTACGAGCAGTACTTC. Translating gives CASSIWAGDYEQYF.

The chain employs TRBV5-6 and TRBJ1-6; D is possibly TRBD1 (5 bases). Trimming cost V 5 bases and J 6 bases, with 15 bases left between them. CDR1 is SGHDT and CDR2 is YYEEEE in the germline V gene. The CDR3 consists of 15 residues. The CDR3: CASRGRGVLNSPLHF. Written as DNA, the CDR3 is TGTGCCAGCAGGGGCCGGGGGGTTCTTAATTCACCCCTCCACTTT.

This clone showed up just a few times. V gene TRBV7-2 combines with J gene TRBJ2-7, with 16 positions matching TRBD2. The ends lost 3 bases at V and 4 bases at J; junction bases unmatched: 3. CDR1 and CDR2 from the germline V gene are SGHTA and FQGNSA. CDR3 length: 16 residues. The CDR3 region is CASSLGLAGGPYEQYF. CDR3 DNA: TGTGCCAGCAGCTTGGGACTAGCGGGAGGGCCGTACGAGCAGTACTTC. Combining the CDR3 with reference TRBV7-2 and TRBJ2-7 gives the whole variable domain GAGVSQSPSNKVTEKGKDVELRCDPISGHTALYWYRQSLGQGLEFLIYFQGNSAPDKSGLPSDRFSAERTGGSVSTLTIQRTQQEDSAVYLCASSLGLAGGPYEQYFGPGTRLTVT.

The chain uses TRBV12-3 or TRBV12-4 and TRBJ2-7; possible D gene TRBD1, 6 bases. There are 13 residues in the CDR3. V dropped 4 bases and J dropped 6 bases, with 13 bases sitting between them. CDR3 DNA: TGTGCCAGCAGTTCGCCCGAGACAGGCGAGCAGTACTTC. Amino acids: CASSSPETGEQYF.

The gene calls are TRBV11-2 and TRBJ1-2; D not certain. V lost 5 bases, J lost 4 bases, and 11 bases lay in between. The CDR3 is made up of 13 amino acids. The germline gives CDR1 SGHAT, CDR2 FQNNGV. CDR3 nucleotide sequence: TGTGCCAGCAGCCCTGCTGGAGGCTATGGCTACACCTTC. This codes for CASSPAGGYGYTF.

The chain recombines TRBV19 with TRBJ1-1; 11 bases are shared with TRBD1. Trimming took 3 bases from V and 10 from J; bases not matched to a gene: 13. Germline CDR1 reads LNHDA; CDR2 reads SQIVND (reference sequence). The CDR3 length is 16 residues. CDR3 loop: CASSIWLPGQGVAAFF. The DNA of the CDR3 is TGTGCCAGTAGTATTTGGCTCCCGGGACAGGGGGTTGCAGCTTTCTTT.

CDR3: CSVVGSTDTQYF. The CDR3 nucleotides are TGCAGCGTTGTCGGGAGCACAGATACGCAGTATTTT. The chain couples TRBV29-1 to TRBJ2-3; unclear D gene. In germline, CDR1 is SQVTM, CDR2 ANQGSEA. The CDR3 consists of 12 residues. V lost 4 bases and J lost 0, with 5 bases in between.

The chain has TRBV10-3 and TRBJ2-1; TRBD1 matches 9 bases. CDR1 is ENHRY and CDR2 is SYGVKD in the germline V gene. V lost 10 bases and J lost 6; bases outside the gene matches: 4. This CDR3 spans 12 amino acids. This CDR3 reads CATGDRANEQFF. The CDR3 nucleotides are TGTGCCACGGGGGACAGGGCCAATGAGCAGTTCTTC.

The chain combines TRBV3-1 (or the pseudogene TRBV3-2) with TRBJ1-6; D not resolved. The CDR3 totals 11 residues. Trimming removed 5 bases from V and 6 bases from J, with 2 bases in between. Germline CDR1 and CDR2: LGHDT and YNNKEL (reference sequence). CDR3 residues: CASSSNSPLHF. CDR3 bases: TGTGCCAGCAGCTCTAATTCACCCCTCCACTTT.

V usage is TRBV3-1 (or the pseudogene TRBV3-2) and J usage is TRBJ2-5; D is undetermined. The germline V gene has CDR1 LGHDT and CDR2 YNNKEL (reference sequence). CDR3 length equals 15 residues. Trimming took 0 bases from V and 2 from J, leaving 10 bases between them. The CDR3: CASSQEATVQETQYF. CDR3 sequence (DNA): TGTGCCAGCAGCCAAGAGGCGACGGTTCAAGAGACCCAGTACTTC.

The chain has TRBV7-9 and TRBJ2-1; TRBD2 aligns across 8 bases. The CDR3 is 17 amino acids. CDR1 and CDR2 from the germline V gene are SEHNR and FQNEAQ (reference sequence). V shed 1 base, J shed 4 bases, and the junction held 9 bases outside the gene matches. The CDR3 region has the DNA TGTGCCAGCAGCTTAGTCGTCCGGGAGGGAGGTTACAATGAGCAGTTCTTC. Translation: CASSLVVREGGYNEQFF.

For this clone: The junction does not match germline at one end; this may be a read error. The J gene is TRBJ2-3, the V gene TRBV4-3, with 7 positions matching TRBD2. The CDR3 runs 16 residues. CDR1 and CDR2 from the germline V gene are LGHNA and YSLEER. In DNA form, the CDR3 reads TGCACCAGCAGCCAAGAGTACGGGAGGATGCCAGATACGCAGTATTTT. As protein: CTSSQEYGRMPDTQYF.

The J gene is TRBJ2-2, the V gene TRBV18; TRBD1 agrees at 9 bases. V lost 3 bases and J lost 4; bases outside the gene matches: 6. Germline V gene data show CDR1 as KGHSH and CDR2 as LQKENI. The CDR3 has 16 amino acids. The CDR3 protein is CASSPLGQGSTGELFF. The CDR3 DNA reads as TGTGCCAGCTCACCCCTTGGACAGGGGTCCACCGGGGAGCTGTTTTTT.

The V gene is TRBV10-3, the J gene TRBJ1-6, with D unresolved. Germline V gene lookup returns CDR1 ENHRY and CDR2 SYGVKD. The CDR3 spans 16 residues. The ends were cut back, 2 bases at V and 5 bases at J, with 13 bases in the middle. The CDR3 spells CAISESDTLDNSPLHF. CDR3 bases: TGTGCCATCAGTGAGAGTGATACATTGGATAATTCACCCCTCCACTTT.

J is TRBJ1-1 and V is TRBV7-2, with TRBD1 matching 7 bases. With 2 bases clipped from V and 3 bases from J, the junction kept 3 bases outside the gene matches. The CDR3 is made up of 14 amino acids. The germline V gene has CDR1 SGHTA and CDR2 FQGNSA. The CDR3 reads CASSLFQGDTEAFF. The CDR3 nucleotides are TGTGCCAGCAGCTTATTTCAGGGGGACACTGAAGCTTTCTTT.

This rearrangement joins TRBV11-2 to TRBJ2-5; possibly TRBD1 for D (5 bases). CDR1 SGHAT and CDR2 FQNNGV come from the germline V gene. The CDR3 length is 13 residues. Trimming left V 3 bases short and J 5 bases short, with 10 bases between. The CDR3 sequence is CASSFRVLETQYF. CDR3 sequence (DNA): TGTGCCAGCAGCTTCAGGGTTCTTGAGACCCAGTACTTC.

V gene TRBV27 combines with J gene TRBJ2-7; D ambiguous. Trimming pared 4 bases from V and 6 bases from J, leaving 13 bases between. Per germline, CDR1 MNHEY and CDR2 SMNVEV (reference sequence). The CDR3 totals 13 residues. The CDR3 nucleotides are TGTGCCAGCAGTTCCAGAGATGGGCTCGAGCAGTACTTC. Its translation: CASSSRDGLEQYF.

This chain links TRBV5-1 with TRBJ2-1; 8 bases map to TRBD2. Per the germline V gene, CDR1 is SGHRS and CDR2 is YFSETQ. This CDR3 comprises 14 residues. After removal of 5 bases from V and 5 bases from J, the junction contained 6 bases not matched to a gene. CDR3 loop: CASSGLAGDNEQFF. DNA of the CDR3: TGCGCCAGCAGTGGGCTAGCGGGCGACAATGAGCAGTTCTTC.

This rearrangement joins TRBV10-3 to TRBJ1-5, with D possibly being TRBD1 (5 bases). Trimming took off 4 bases at V and 7 bases at J, with 14 bases between the two ends. This CDR3 spans 14 amino acids. Germline loops: CDR1 ENHRY, CDR2 SYGVKD. The CDR3 region has the DNA TGTGCCATCAGTGCATCGGGCGGGGACCAGCCCCAGCATTTT. Its translation: CAISASGGDQPQHF.

The rearrangement links TRBV10-3 to TRBJ2-1; TRBD1 might be the D (5 bases). The V and J ends lost 2 bases and 9 bases respectively, with 11 bases between them. Germline CDR1 reads ENHRY; CDR2 reads SYGVKD. The CDR3 covers 13 residues. CDR3 sequence reads: CAISEVLGAEQFF. CDR3 bases: TGTGCCATCAGTGAGGTGTTAGGGGCTGAGCAGTTCTTC.

J is TRBJ2-7 and V is TRBV28; D is ambiguous. The CDR3 runs to 14 residues. The V and J ends lost 3 bases and 1 base respectively, with 10 bases between them. Germline CDR1 and CDR2: MDHEN and SYDVKM. The DNA of the CDR3 is TGTGCCAGCAGTTTGGTTGGGCGTTCCTACGAGCAGTACTTC. This codes for CASSLVGRSYEQYF.

This clone was recorded once. The V gene is TRBV7-9, the J gene TRBJ2-2, with D uncertain. This CDR3 contains 15 residues. In germline, CDR1 is SEHNR, CDR2 FQNEAQ (reference sequence). The ends were cut back, 4 bases at V and 3 bases at J, with 12 bases in the middle. CDR3 bases: TGTGCCAGCAGCTCGTCAAAGGGCTACACCGGGGAGCTGTTTTTT. It translates to CASSSSKGYTGELFF.

The rearrangement joins TRBV15 to TRBJ2-6; D gene ambiguous. Trimming pared 1 base from V and 1 base from J, leaving 5 bases between. The CDR3 has 15 residues. The germline V gene encodes CDR1 LNHNV and CDR2 YYDKDF (reference sequence). CDR3 protein: CATSRGISGANVLTF. The CDR3 region has the DNA TGTGCCACCAGCAGAGGGATTTCTGGGGCCAACGTCCTGACTTTC.

The CDR3 region is CASSQTSGSPTDTQYF. CDR3 nucleotides: TGTGCCAGCAGTCAGACTAGCGGGTCCCCCACAGATACGCAGTATTTT. This chain links TRBV6-4 with TRBJ2-3; 10 nucleotides agree with TRBD2. Germline V gives CDR1 MRHNA, CDR2 SNTAGT. The ends lost 5 bases at V and 2 bases at J; junction bases unmatched: 7. The CDR3 extends over 16 amino acids.

This chain connects TRBV19 to TRBJ2-7; maybe TRBD1 (5 bases). V lost 6 bases and J 0 bases, leaving 6 bases between the germline ends. CDR1 and CDR2 (germline): LNHDA, SQIVND (reference sequence). The CDR3 sequence is 12 residues long. CDR3 coding DNA: TGTGCCAGTAGGGACATCTCCTACGAGCAGTACTTC. It yields the protein CASRDISYEQYF.